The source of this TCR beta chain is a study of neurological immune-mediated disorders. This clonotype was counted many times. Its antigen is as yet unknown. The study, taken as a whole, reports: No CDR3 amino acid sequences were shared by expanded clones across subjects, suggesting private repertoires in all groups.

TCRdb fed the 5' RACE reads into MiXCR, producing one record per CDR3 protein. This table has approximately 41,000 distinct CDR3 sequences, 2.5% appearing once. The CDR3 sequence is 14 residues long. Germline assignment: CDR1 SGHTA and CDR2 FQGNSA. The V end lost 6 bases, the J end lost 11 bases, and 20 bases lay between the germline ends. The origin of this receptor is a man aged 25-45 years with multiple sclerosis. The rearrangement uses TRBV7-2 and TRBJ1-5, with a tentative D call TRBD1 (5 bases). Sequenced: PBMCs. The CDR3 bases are TGTGCCAGCAGGCCGGGACCTAATTGGGTGACCCAGCATTTT. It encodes CASRPGPNWVTQHF. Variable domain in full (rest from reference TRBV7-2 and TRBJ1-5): GAGVSQSPSNKVTEKGKDVELRCDPISGHTALYWYRQSLGQGLEFLIYFQGNSAPDKSGLPSDRFSAERTGGSVSTLTIQRTQQEDSAVYLCASRPGPNWVTQHFGDGTRLSIL.